This paragraph reports one TCR beta chain. The antigen remains undetermined. The CDR3 length is 15 residues. Trimming removed 0 bases at V and 0 bases at J, with 8 bases between. From germline, CDR1 is ENHRY and CDR2 SYGVKD. This specimen comes from a study of shared clonotypes between healthy human individuals. Study observations and caveats: A handful of donors had about 5% of their naive CD4 clonotypes in common. Sequencing depth was expected to influence donor clonotype sharing. On the whole, naive subsets had larger estimated richness than memory subsets had.

Assay runs were performed at deep level. Method: immunoSEQ multiplex PCR; TCRdb's copy keeps in-frame clones and lacks some. This sample has about 2 million clones, with approximately 95% found just once. CD45RO-negative, CCR7-positively selected cells formed the naive CD8 fraction, excluding terminally differentiated effector memory CD45RA+ cells. The origin of this receptor is a man aged 18 to 29 in good health. Sequencing was carried out using naive CD8+ T cells sorted from blood. This chain uses TRBV10-3 with TRBJ1-1; D unclear. The DNA for the CDR3 is TGTGCCATCAGTGAGTCTCGGGCTGTGAACACTGAAGCTTTCTTT. Translated: CAISESRAVNTEAFF.